These 18 T cell receptor beta chains share one sample of origin, sequenced in a study of a mutant IDH1 vaccine in newly diagnosed glioma. Method: immunoSEQ multiplex PCR; TCRdb's copy keeps in-frame clones and lacks some. The top ten hold approximately 4.5% of the sample, which has some 57,000 clones, 80% to 90% seen once. The time point here: week 35, safety follow-up. Vaccine doses each comprised 300 ug of mutant IDH1 20-mer peptide, with topical imiquimod. These receptors' antigens are unknown. The specimen was PBMCs, collected from a glioma patient whose treatment included an IDH1 peptide vaccine. These receptors were collected from a woman aged 18-35 years with glioma.

The table lists this clone with a count of one. J is TRBJ2-3 and V is TRBV6-4; TRBD1 aligns across 9 bases. CDR1 is MRHNA, CDR2 SNTAGT, per germline. V lost 10 bases and J lost 1; bases outside the gene matches: 6. The CDR3 totals 14 residues. DNA for the CDR3: TGTGCCACTCAGACAGGGGGTCGCACAGATACGCAGTATTTT. Translation gives CATQTGGRTDTQYF.

The V call is TRBV11-2, the J call TRBJ2-5, with unresolved D. The CDR3 is made up of 13 amino acids. V lost 0 bases to trimming and J lost 5 bases, with 7 bases between them. From germline, CDR1 is SGHAT and CDR2 FQNNGV. The CDR3 sequence: CASSLDWLETQYF. The CDR3 DNA reads as TGTGCCAGCAGCTTAGATTGGCTGGAGACCCAGTACTTC. Based on the CDR3 plus reference TRBV11-2 and TRBJ2-5, the full variable domain is EAGVAQSPRYKIIEKRQSVAFWCNPISGHATLYWYQQILGQGPKLLIQFQNNGVVDDSQLPKDRFSAERLKGVDSTLKIQPAKLEDSAVYLCASSLDWLETQYFGPGTRLLVL.

This clone was counted between two and nine times. The chain recombines TRBV30 with TRBJ1-1, with a weak D call TRBD1 (5 bases). The germline CDR1 and CDR2 sequences are GTSNPN and SVGIG (reference sequence). The CDR3 contains 13 residues. V shed 5 bases and J shed 1 base, with 11 bases lying between them. The CDR3 DNA follows: TGTGCCTGGGCACATCAGGGGAACACTGAAGCTTTCTTT. This translates into CAWAHQGNTEAFF. The whole variable domain, filled in from reference TRBV30 and TRBJ1-1, reads SQTIHQWPATLVQPVGSPLSLECTVEGTSNPNLYWYRQAAGRGLQLLFYSVGIGQISSEVPQNLSASRPQDRQFILSSKKLLLSDSGFYLCAWAHQGNTEAFFGQGTRLTVV.

The gene calls are TRBV2 and TRBJ2-7; D is possibly TRBD1 (6 bases). The CDR3 runs 11 residues. Looked up from germline, CDR1 is SNHLY and CDR2 is FYNNEI. The V and J ends lost 8 bases and 10 bases respectively, with 15 bases between them. CDR3 region: CASHLDRRQYF. Here the CDR3 DNA reads TGTGCCAGCCATTTAGACAGGCGTCAGTACTTC.

Concerning this clone: The junction departs from germline at one end; a sequencing error may be responsible. The rearrangement uses TRBV5-1 and TRBJ1-1; D not certain. The germline gives CDR1 SGHRS, CDR2 YFSETQ. This CDR3 spans 14 amino acids. CDR3 sequence: CASSVAQLNTEVFF. CDR3 bases: TGCGCCAGCAGCGTGGCACAATTGAACACTGAAGTTTTCTTT.

The CDR3 here is CASSSNPTGLSYEQYF. In nucleotides, the CDR3 is TGTGCCAGCAGTTCCAATCCGACAGGACTCTCCTACGAGCAGTACTTC. V gene TRBV6-5 combines with J gene TRBJ2-7; perhaps TRBD1 as D (6 bases). V was clipped by 4 bases and J by 0 bases, with 16 bases between them. The germline CDR1 and CDR2 sequences are MNHEY and SVGAGI. This CDR3 has 16 residues.

DNA for the CDR3: TGTGCCAGCAGCCCCGCTGGGTCTTACAATGAGCAGTTCTTC. Translated, it gives CASSPAGSYNEQFF. V gene TRBV11-1 combines with J gene TRBJ2-1; unclear D gene. The CDR3 has 14 amino acids. Per germline, CDR1 SGHAT and CDR2 FQDESV (reference sequence). V was shortened by 5 bases and J by 4 bases, with 12 bases between the two germline ends.

V and J are TRBV2 and TRBJ2-3, with 10 bases that match TRBD2. CDR1 SNHLY and CDR2 FYNNEI come from the germline V gene. The length of the CDR3 is 16 residues. Trimming at V came to 0 bases and at J to 7 bases, leaving 7 bases not matched to a gene. For the CDR3, the DNA is TGTGCCAGCAGTGAAGCGCCAGCGGGGGGGATTTATACGCAGTATTTT. Translating it yields CASSEAPAGGIYTQYF.

The rearrangement uses TRBV15 and TRBJ2-1, with TRBD1 matching over 8 bases. This CDR3 is built from 16 residues. Per germline, CDR1 LNHNV and CDR2 YYDKDF (reference sequence). With V trimmed by 1 base and J by 4 bases, 6 bases remained unmatched. The CDR3 DNA reads TGTGCCACCAGCAGAGCCGGTTGGGACAGGTACAATGAGCAGTTCTTC. Amino acids: CATSRAGWDRYNEQFF. Based on the CDR3 plus reference TRBV15 and TRBJ2-1, the full variable domain is DAMVIQNPRYQVTQFGKPVTLSCSQTLNHNVMYWYQQKSSQAPKLLFHYYDKDFNNEADTPDNFQSRRPNTSFCFLDIRSPGLGDTAMYLCATSRAGWDRYNEQFFGPGTRLTVL.

The rearrangement uses TRBV9 and TRBJ2-3; 9 nucleotides line up with TRBD2. This CDR3 contains 14 residues. Trimming took 7 bases from V and 4 from J; bases not matched to a gene: 7. In germline, CDR1 is SGDLS, CDR2 YYNGEE. The CDR3 DNA sequence: TGTGCCAGCGGAGGTAGCGGGAGTTCAGATACGCAGTATTTT. Amino acids: CASGGSGSSDTQYF.

The genes are TRBV11-3 and TRBJ2-7, with D perhaps matching TRBD1 or TRBD2 (5 bases each). Trimming removed 5 bases from V and 3 bases from J, with 11 bases in between. CDR3 length: 13 residues. Germline CDR1 reads SGHNT; CDR2 reads YENEEA. CDR3 in DNA: TGTGCCAGCAGCACGGGACGGGACTACGAGCAGTACTTC. Translating gives CASSTGRDYEQYF.

For the CDR3, the DNA is TGTGCCAGCAGTCGACAGGGCTCCTACGAGCAGTACTTC. Residues: CASSRQGSYEQYF. The V call is TRBV6-5, the J call TRBJ2-7; the match to TRBD1 covers 7 bases. Germline CDR1 is MNHEY and CDR2 is SVGAGI. V dropped 5 bases and J dropped 0; count of bases not matched to a gene: 1. The CDR3 has 13 residues.

The chain links TRBV4-1 to TRBJ2-5; D uncertain. There are 14 residues in the CDR3. Germline assignment: CDR1 MGHRA and CDR2 YSYEKL. V dropped 4 bases and J dropped 4 bases, with 13 bases sitting between them. CDR3 residues: CASSPSVPGETQYF. The CDR3 DNA is TGCGCCAGCAGCCCATCGGTCCCTGGAGAGACCCAGTACTTC.

This rearrangement joins TRBV6-5 to TRBJ2-7; 9 bases are a match to TRBD1. This CDR3 is built from 15 residues. V lost 6 bases, J lost 3 bases, and 9 bases stayed unmatched. Germline CDR1 reads MNHEY; CDR2 reads SVGAGI. Written as DNA, the CDR3 is TGTGCCAGCAGATCTCACACGACAGGGGGCTACGAGCAGTACTTC. Translating it yields CASRSHTTGGYEQYF.

CDR3 loop: CASSIVRGANYGYTF. CDR3 nucleotides: TGTGCCAGTAGTATCGTCAGGGGGGCCAACTATGGCTACACCTTC. J is TRBJ1-2 and V is TRBV19; 7 bases fit TRBD1. The ends lost 3 bases at V and 2 bases at J; junction bases unmatched: 6. Germline lookup yields CDR1 LNHDA and CDR2 SQIVND (reference sequence). The CDR3 has 15 residues.

This chain links TRBV5-6 with TRBJ2-2, with D unclear. The V end was cut by 2 bases, the J end by 9 bases, with 8 bases between. CDR1 is SGHDT and CDR2 is YYEEEE in the germline V gene. The CDR3 has 12 amino acids. CDR3 protein: CASSFGRRELFF. The CDR3 DNA follows: TGTGCCAGCAGCTTCGGTCGGCGGGAGCTGTTTTTT.

The J gene is TRBJ1-3, the V gene TRBV9; D not certain. The germline V gene has CDR1 SGDLS and CDR2 YYNGEE. The CDR3 is 13 residues long. The V gene lost 9 bases and the J gene lost 0 bases, with 10 bases spanning the gap. CDR3 sequence reads: CATGRDSGNTIYF. For the CDR3, the DNA is TGTGCCACCGGAAGGGACTCTGGAAACACCATATATTTT.

V usage is TRBV5-1 and J usage is TRBJ2-7; no reliable D call. V shed 0 bases and J shed 0 bases, with 7 bases lying between them. CDR3 length: 14 amino acids. Germline V CDR1 and CDR2: SGHRS, YFSETQ. The CDR3 loop reads CASSLERSSYEQYF. In DNA form, the CDR3 reads TGCGCCAGCAGCTTGGAACGGAGCTCCTACGAGCAGTACTTC.